This T cell receptor beta chain was captured in a study of somatic mutations in cytotoxic T cells in rheumatoid arthritis. Turning to the study itself: Among the T-cell populations stained with V beta antibodies, some were separated by flow sorting at nearly 100% purity, including V beta1+ cells whose TCRB was sequenced.

Study-level points and caveats: No antigen targets were known for the expanded CD8+ clones. Rheumatoid arthritis patients and age-matched healthy controls showed no significant difference in CD8+ T-cell clonality. Reported slight underrepresentation of TRBV07 in rheumatoid arthritis patients was not subjected to multiple-comparison adjustment.

TCRdb keeps only in-frame clones here, not all; method: immunoSEQ multiplex PCR. The table lists 11,000 or so clones, about 68% of them singletons. Between the trimmed V and J ends, which lost 5 bases and 0 bases, there was a span of 11 bases. The CDR3 runs to 15 residues. Looked up from germline, CDR1 is MNHEY and CDR2 is SVGAGI. Points on this clone: What it binds is not known.

The rearrangement uses TRBV6-5 and TRBJ1-3; a possible D gene is TRBD1 (5 bases). This sequence was found in a man aged 65-85 years in good health. Sequencing was carried out using CD8+ T cells sorted from blood. The CDR3 nucleotides are TGTGCCAGCAGTCCGGGGCCAAGCTCTGGAAACACCATATATTTT. It yields the protein CASSPGPSSGNTIYF.